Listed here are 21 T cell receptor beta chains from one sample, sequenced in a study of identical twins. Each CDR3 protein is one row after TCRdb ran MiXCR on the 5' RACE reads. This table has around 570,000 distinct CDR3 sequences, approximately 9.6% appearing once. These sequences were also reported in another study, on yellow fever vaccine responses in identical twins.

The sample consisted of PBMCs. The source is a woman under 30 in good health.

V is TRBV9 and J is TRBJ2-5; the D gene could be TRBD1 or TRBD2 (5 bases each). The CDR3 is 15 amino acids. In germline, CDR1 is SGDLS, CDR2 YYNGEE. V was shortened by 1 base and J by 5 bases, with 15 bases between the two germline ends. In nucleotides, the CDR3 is TGTGCCAGCAGCGTAAAAGGGGAGAGTGTGGAGACCCAGTACTTC. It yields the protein CASSVKGESVETQYF.

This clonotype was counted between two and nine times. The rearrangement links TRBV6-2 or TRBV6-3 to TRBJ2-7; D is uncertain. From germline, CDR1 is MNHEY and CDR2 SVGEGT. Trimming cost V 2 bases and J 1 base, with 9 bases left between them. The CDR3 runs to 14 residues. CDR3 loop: CASSYRQKSYEQYF. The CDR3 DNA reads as TGTGCCAGCAGTTACCGACAAAAATCCTACGAGCAGTACTTC.

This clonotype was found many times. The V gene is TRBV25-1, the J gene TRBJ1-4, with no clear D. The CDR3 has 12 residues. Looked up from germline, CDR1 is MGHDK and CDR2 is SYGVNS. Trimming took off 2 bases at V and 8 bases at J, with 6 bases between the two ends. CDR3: CASSEPEEKLFF. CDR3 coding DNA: TGTGCCAGCAGTGAACCGGAAGAAAAACTGTTTTTT.

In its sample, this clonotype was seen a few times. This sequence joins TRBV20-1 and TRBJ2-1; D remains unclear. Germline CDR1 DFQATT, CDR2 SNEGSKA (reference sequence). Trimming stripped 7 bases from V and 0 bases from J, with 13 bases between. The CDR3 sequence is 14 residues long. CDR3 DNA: TGCAGTGGGGGTGGGATCTCCTCCTACAATGAGCAGTTCTTC. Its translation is CSGGGISSYNEQFF.

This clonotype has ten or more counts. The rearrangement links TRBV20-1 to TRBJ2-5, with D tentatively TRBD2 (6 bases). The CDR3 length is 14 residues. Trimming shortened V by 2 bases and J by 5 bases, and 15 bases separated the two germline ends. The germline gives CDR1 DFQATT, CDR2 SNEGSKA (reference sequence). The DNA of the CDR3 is TGCAGTGCTAGATTTCCCGGGGGACGGGAGACCCAGTACTTC. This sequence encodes CSARFPGGRETQYF.

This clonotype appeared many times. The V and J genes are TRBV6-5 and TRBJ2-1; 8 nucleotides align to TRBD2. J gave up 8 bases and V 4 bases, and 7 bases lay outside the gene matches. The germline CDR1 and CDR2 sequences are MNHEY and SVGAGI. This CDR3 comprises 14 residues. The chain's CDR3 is CASSLGLGQYEQFF. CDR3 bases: TGTGCCAGCAGTTTGGGACTAGGCCAGTATGAGCAGTTCTTC.

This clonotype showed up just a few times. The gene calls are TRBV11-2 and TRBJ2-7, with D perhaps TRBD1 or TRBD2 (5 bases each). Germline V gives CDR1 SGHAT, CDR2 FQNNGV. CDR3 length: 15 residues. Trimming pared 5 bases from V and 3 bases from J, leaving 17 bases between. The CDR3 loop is CASSKGRGFNYEQYF. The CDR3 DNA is TGTGCCAGCAGCAAGGGACGCGGATTCAACTACGAGCAGTACTTC. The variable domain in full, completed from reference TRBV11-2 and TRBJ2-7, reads EAGVAQSPRYKIIEKRQSVAFWCNPISGHATLYWYQQILGQGPKLLIQFQNNGVVDDSQLPKDRFSAERLKGVDSTLKIQPAKLEDSAVYLCASSKGRGFNYEQYFGPGTRLTVT.

The CDR3 DNA reads as TGTGCCATCAGTGAGGGGACTACTGATTACAATGAGCAGTTCTTC. It codes for CAISEGTTDYNEQFF. J is TRBJ2-1 and V is TRBV10-3; 7 bases align to TRBD2. The CDR3 is 15 amino acids. J lost 4 bases, V lost 2 bases, and 5 bases had no gene match. Germline-derived CDR1 and CDR2 are ENHRY and SYGVKD.

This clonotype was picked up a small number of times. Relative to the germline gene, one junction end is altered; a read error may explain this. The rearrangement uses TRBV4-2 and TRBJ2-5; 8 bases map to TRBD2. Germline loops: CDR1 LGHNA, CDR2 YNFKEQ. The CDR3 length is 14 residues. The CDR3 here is CASSQDWSSGSKDF. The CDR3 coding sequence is TGTGCCAGCAGCCAAGATTGGTCTAGCGGGTCCAAGGACTTC.

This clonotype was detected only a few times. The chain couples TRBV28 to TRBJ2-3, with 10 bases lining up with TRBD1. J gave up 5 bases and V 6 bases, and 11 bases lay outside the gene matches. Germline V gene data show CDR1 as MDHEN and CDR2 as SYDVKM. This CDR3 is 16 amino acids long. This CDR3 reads CASSSMGQGLRDTQYF. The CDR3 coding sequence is TGTGCCAGCAGCTCCATGGGACAGGGGTTGAGAGATACGCAGTATTTT. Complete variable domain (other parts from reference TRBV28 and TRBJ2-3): DVKVTQSSRYLVKRTGEKVFLECVQDMDHENMFWYRQDPGLGLRLIYFSYDVKMKEKGDIPEGYSVSREKKERFSLILESASTNQTSMYLCASSSMGQGLRDTQYFGPGTRLTVL.

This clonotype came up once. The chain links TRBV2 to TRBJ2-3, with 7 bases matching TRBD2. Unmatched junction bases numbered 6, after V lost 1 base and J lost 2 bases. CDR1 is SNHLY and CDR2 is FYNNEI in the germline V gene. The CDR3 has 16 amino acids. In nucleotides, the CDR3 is TGTGCCAGCAGTGAAGTGGGGGGGGTGTTCACAGATACGCAGTATTTT. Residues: CASSEVGGVFTDTQYF.

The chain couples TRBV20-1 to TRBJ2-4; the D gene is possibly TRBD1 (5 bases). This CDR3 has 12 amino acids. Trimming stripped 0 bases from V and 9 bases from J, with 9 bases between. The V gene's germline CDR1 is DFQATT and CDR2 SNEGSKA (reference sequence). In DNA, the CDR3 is TGCAGTGCTAGAGATCAGGGCCCCATTCAGTACTTC. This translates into CSARDQGPIQYF.

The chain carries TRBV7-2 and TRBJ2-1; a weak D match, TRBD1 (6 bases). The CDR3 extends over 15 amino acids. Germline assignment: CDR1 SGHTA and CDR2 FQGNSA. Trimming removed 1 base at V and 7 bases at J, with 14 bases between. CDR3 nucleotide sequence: TGTGCCAGCAGCTTAGGGGCAGGGGCTCGGAATGAGCAGTTCTTC. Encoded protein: CASSLGAGARNEQFF.

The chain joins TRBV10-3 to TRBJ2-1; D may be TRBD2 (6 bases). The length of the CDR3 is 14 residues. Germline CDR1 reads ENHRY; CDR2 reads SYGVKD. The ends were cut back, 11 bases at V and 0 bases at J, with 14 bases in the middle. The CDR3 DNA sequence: TGTGCCGGAGGATCCGGGAGCTCCTACAATGAGCAGTTCTTC. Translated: CAGGSGSSYNEQFF.

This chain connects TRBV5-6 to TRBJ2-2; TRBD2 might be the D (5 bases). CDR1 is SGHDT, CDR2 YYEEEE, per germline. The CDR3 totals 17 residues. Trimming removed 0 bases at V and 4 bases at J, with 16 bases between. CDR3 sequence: CASSLEWVGIGTGELFF. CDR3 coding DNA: TGTGCCAGCAGCTTGGAATGGGTCGGGATCGGCACCGGGGAGCTGTTTTTT.

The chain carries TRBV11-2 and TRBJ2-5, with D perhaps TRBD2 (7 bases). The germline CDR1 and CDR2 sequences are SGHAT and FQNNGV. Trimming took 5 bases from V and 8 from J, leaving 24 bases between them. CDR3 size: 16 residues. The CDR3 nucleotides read TGTGCCAGCAGCGCCGTGGCCGCGGGGGACAAGAGAACCCAGTACTTC. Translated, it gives CASSAVAAGDKRTQYF. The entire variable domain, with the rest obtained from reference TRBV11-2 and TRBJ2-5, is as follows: EAGVAQSPRYKIIEKRQSVAFWCNPISGHATLYWYQQILGQGPKLLIQFQNNGVVDDSQLPKDRFSAERLKGVDSTLKIQPAKLEDSAVYLCASSAVAAGDKRTQYFGPGTRLLVL.

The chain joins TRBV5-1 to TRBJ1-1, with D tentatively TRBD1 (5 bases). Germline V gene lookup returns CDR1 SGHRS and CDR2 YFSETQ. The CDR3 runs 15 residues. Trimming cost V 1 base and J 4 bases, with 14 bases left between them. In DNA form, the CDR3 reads TGCGCCAGCAGCTTGCGGGCCAGGGAAGGCACTGAAGCTTTCTTT. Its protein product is CASSLRAREGTEAFF.

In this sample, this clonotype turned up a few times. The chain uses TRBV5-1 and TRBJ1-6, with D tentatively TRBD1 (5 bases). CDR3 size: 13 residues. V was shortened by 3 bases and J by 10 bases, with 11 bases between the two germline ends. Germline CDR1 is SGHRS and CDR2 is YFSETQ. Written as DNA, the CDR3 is TGCGCCAGCAGCTCCACAGGTCGATCACCCCTCCACTTT. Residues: CASSSTGRSPLHF.

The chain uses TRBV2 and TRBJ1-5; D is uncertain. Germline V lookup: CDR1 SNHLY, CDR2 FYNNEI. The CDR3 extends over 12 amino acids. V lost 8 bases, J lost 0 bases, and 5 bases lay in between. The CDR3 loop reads CASHNSNQPQHF. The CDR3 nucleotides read TGTGCCAGCCATAATAGCAATCAGCCCCAGCATTTT. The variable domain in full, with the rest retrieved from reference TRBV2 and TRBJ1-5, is EPEVTQTPSHQVTQMGQEVILRCVPISNHLYFYWYRQILGQKVEFLVSFYNNEISEKSEIFDDQFSVERPDGSNFTLKIRSTKLEDSAMYFCASHNSNQPQHFGDGTRLSIL.

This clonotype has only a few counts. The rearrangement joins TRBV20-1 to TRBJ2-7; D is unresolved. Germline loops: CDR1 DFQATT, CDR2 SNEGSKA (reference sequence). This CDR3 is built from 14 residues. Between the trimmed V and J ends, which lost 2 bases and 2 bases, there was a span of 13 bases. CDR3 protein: CSARPKTKPYEQYF. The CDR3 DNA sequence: TGCAGTGCTAGACCCAAGACAAAGCCCTACGAGCAGTACTTC.

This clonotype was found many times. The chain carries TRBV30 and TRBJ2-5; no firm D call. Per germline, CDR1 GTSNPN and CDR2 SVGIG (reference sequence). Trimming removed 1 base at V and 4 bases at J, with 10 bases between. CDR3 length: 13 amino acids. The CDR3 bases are TGTGCCTGGAGTGGGGTAGCTAGAGAGACCCAGTACTTC. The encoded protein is CAWSGVARETQYF.